This T cell receptor (beta chain) was documented in a study of cytomegalovirus exposure and HLA in healthy donors. This clone was seen only a few times. The antigen remains undetermined. The PCR ran on 60 Vbeta and 13 Jbeta primers. TCRdb's copy holds only in-frame clones and misses some; the assay was immunoSEQ multiplex PCR. The data show 85,000 to 100,000 clones, approximately 90% seen once. Looked up from germline, CDR1 is SGHTA and CDR2 is FQGNSA. V lost 2 bases to trimming and J lost 6 bases; unmatched junction nucleotides: 4. The CDR3 contains 15 residues. General study results and limits: There were reportedly fewer N-insertions in an Asian-associated ancestry cluster than the roughly 680-donor mean, in a later analysis.

This TCR was recovered from a man between 18 and 29 years old in good health and CMV-seronegative. The rearrangement links TRBV7-2 to TRBJ2-2, with 9 positions matching TRBD1. Sequencing input: PBMCs. The CDR3 DNA follows: TGTGCCAGCAGCTTAAACAGGGGGCGGGCCGGGGAGCTGTTTTTT. Protein: CASSLNRGRAGELFF.